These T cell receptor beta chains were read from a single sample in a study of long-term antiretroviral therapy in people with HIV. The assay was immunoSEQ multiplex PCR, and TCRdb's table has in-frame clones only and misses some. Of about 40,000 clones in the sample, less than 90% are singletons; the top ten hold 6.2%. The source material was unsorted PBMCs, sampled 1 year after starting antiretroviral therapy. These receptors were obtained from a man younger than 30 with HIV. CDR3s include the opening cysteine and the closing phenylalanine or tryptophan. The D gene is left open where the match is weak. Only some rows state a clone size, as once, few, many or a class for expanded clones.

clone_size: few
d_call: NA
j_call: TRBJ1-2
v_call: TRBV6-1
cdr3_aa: CASRSLRSYGYTF
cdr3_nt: TGTGCCAGCAGGAGCCTGAGGAGCTATGGCTACACCTTC

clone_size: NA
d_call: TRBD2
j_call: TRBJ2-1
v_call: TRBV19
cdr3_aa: CASRSTSGSYNEQFF
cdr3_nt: TGTGCCAGTAGATCGACTAGCGGGTCCTACAATGAGCAGTTCTTC

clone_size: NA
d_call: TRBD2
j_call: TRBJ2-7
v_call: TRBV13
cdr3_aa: CASSPSSSGYEQYF
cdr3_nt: TGTGCCAGCAGCCCCTCGTCTAGCGGCTACGAGCAGTACTTC

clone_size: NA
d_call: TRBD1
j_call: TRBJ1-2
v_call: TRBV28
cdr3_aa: CASNNQGEEDGYTF
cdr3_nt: TGTGCCAGCAATAATCAGGGGGAGGAGGATGGCTACACCTTC

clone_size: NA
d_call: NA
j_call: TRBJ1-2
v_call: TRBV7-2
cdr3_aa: CASSILTTNYGYTF
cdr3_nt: TGTGCCAGCAGCATCTTGACGACTAACTATGGCTACACCTTC

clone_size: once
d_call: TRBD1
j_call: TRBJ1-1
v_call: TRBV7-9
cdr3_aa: CASSSIDRANTEAFF
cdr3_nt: TGTGCCAGCAGCTCCATAGACAGGGCGAACACTGAAGCTTTCTTT

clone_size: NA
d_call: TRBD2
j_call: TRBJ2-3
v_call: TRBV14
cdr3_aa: CASSQEAGAADTQYF
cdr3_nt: TGTGCCAGCAGCCAAGAAGCGGGAGCTGCAGATACGCAGTATTTT

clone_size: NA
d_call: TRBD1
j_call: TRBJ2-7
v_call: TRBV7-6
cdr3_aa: CASSLQSTRGLTYEQYF
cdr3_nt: TGTGCCAGCAGCTTACAATCAACCAGGGGGTTAACCTACGAGCAGTACTTC

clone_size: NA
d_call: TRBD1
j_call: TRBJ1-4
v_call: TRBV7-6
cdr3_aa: CASSHDRGLNEKLFF
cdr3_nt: TGTGCCAGCAGCCACGACAGGGGGCTAAATGAAAAACTGTTTTTT

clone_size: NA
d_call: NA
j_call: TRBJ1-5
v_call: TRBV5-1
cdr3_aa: CASSPTPWGNQPQHF
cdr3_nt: TGCGCCAGCAGCCCGACCCCGTGGGGCAATCAGCCCCAGCATTTT

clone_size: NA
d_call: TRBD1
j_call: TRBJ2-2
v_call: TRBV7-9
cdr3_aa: CASSLAGTGSGTGELFF
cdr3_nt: TGTGCCAGCAGCTTAGCGGGGACAGGGTCTGGCACCGGGGAGCTGTTTTTT

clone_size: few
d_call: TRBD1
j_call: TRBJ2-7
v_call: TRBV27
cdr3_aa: CASSLFVPGQGNYEQYF
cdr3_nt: TGTGCCAGCAGTCTATTCGTCCCAGGACAGGGAAACTACGAGCAGTACTTC

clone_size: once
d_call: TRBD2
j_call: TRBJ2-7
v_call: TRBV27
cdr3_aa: CASSLSGLAGIPYEQYF
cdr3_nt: TGTGCCAGCAGTTTATCGGGTCTAGCGGGAATTCCCTACGAGCAGTACTTC

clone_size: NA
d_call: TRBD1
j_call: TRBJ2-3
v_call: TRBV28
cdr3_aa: CASRRYRGEVADTQYF
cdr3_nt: TGTGCCAGCAGACGTTACAGGGGTGAGGTTGCGGATACGCAGTATTTT

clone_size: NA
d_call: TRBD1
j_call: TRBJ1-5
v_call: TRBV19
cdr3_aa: CASSIGDRANQPQHF
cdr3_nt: TGTGCCAGTAGTATTGGGGACAGAGCTAATCAGCCCCAGCATTTT

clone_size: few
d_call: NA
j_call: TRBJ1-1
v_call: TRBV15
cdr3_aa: CATSSPYGWDTEAFF
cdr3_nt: TGTGCCACCAGCAGCCCATATGGATGGGACACTGAAGCTTTCTTT

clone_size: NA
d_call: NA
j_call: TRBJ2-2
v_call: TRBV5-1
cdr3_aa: CASSHGAGTAGELFF
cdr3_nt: TGCGCCAGCAGCCACGGGGCAGGGACGGCCGGGGAGCTGTTTTTT

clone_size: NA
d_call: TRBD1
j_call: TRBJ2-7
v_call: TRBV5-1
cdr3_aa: CASSWGQGYEQYF
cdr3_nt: TGCGCCAGCAGCTGGGGACAGGGGTACGAGCAGTACTTC

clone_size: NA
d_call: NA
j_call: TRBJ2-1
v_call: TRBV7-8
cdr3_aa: CASSLASEGFF
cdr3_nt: TGTGCCAGCAGCTTAGCAAGCGAGGGGTTCTTC

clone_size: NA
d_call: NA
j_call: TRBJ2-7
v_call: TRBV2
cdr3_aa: CASSERAGAYFYEQYF
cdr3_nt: TGTGCCAGCAGTGAACGGGCAGGGGCCTACTTCTACGAGCAGTACTTC

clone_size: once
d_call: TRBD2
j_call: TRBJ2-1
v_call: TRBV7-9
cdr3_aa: CASSSSGTSLNEQFF
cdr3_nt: TGTGCCAGCAGCTCCTCCGGGACTAGTCTCAATGAGCAGTTCTTC

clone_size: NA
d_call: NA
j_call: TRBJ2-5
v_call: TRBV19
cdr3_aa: CASSIGQVGETQYF
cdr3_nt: TGTGCCAGTAGTATCGGGCAGGTGGGTGAGACCCAGTACTTC

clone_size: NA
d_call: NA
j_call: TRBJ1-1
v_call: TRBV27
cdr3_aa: CASSINPGPLEAFF
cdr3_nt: TGTGCCAGCAGCATCAATCCGGGACCCCTTGAAGCTTTCTTT

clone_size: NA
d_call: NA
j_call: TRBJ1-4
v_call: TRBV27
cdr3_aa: CASSLSYRLAEKLFF
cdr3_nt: TGTGCCAGCAGTTTATCGTACAGGTTGGCGGAAAAACTGTTTTTT